The 25 T cell receptor beta chains below come from one sample, sequenced in a study of blood T cells in healthy people across ages (dated by TCRdb to the mid-2010s). The method behind the library was 5' RACE. Sequencing was performed on an Illumina HiSeq 2500. A second 7 to 11 cycle PCR used a sample-barcoded 5' primer and a J-beta primer mix. In-frame beta chains were kept once TCRdb had trimmed the public reads at Q25 with fastp and called clones with MiXCR. Under each unique CDR3 protein, matching rows form one entry showing the most common genes and DNA. A total of hundreds of thousands of distinct CDR3 sequences appear in this sample, under 70% of them only once. The top ten hold approximately 40% of the sample. The sample consisted of blood. The receptors shown here come from a man between 60 and 70 years old in good health.

This clonotype has more than one count but fewer than ten. The chain joins TRBV9 to TRBJ2-1; tentative D call: TRBD2 (6 bases). Trimming pared 2 bases from V and 1 base from J, leaving 25 bases between. Germline CDR1 and CDR2: SGDLS and YYNGEE. The CDR3 extends over 20 amino acids. CDR3 in amino acids: CASSVGTSHKTSMSYNEQFF. The CDR3 DNA reads as TGTGCCAGCAGCGTGGGTACTAGCCACAAAACCTCGATGTCCTACAATGAGCAGTTCTTC.

This chain connects TRBV5-1 to TRBJ2-1; TRBD1 or TRBD2 may be the D gene (5 bases each). Trimming took off 0 bases at V and 6 bases at J, with 16 bases between the two ends. This CDR3 spans 16 amino acids. Germline CDR1 and CDR2: SGHRS and YFSETQ. The CDR3 sequence is CASSLGGDQGLNEQFF. DNA of the CDR3: TGCGCCAGCAGCTTGGGAGGGGATCAGGGCCTCAATGAGCAGTTCTTC.

The chain is built from TRBV18 and TRBJ2-7; 12 nucleotides match TRBD1. The CDR3 is 15 residues long. The junction had 3 bases not matched to a gene; V was cut back by 0 bases and J by 6 bases. The V gene's germline CDR1 is KGHSH and CDR2 LQKENI. CDR3 nucleotides: TGTGCCAGCTCACCACCGGGACAGGGGGCTATCGAGCAGTACTTC. Its protein product is CASSPPGQGAIEQYF.

The chain links TRBV7-6 to TRBJ2-1, with 12 bases matching TRBD2. Germline V CDR1 and CDR2: SGHVS, FNYEAQ. The J segment lost 4 bases and the V segment lost 2 bases, leaving 12 bases of the junction unmatched. This CDR3 spans 19 amino acids. DNA of the CDR3: TGTGCCAGCAGCTTATTGCCCTTGACTAGCGGGGGACTATACAATGAGCAGTTCTTC. This encodes CASSLLPLTSGGLYNEQFF.

In this sample, this clonotype turned up a few times. The rearrangement links TRBV6-8 to TRBJ2-7; D is unclear. In germline, CDR1 is MNHGY, CDR2 SAAAGT. The CDR3 is made up of 14 amino acids. The V end was cut by 8 bases, the J end by 2 bases, with 16 bases between. The CDR3 loop reads CASSYHMGTYEQYF. The DNA for the CDR3 is TGTGCCAGCTCTTACCATATGGGTACCTACGAGCAGTACTTC.

This chain uses TRBV5-1 with TRBJ2-3; TRBD2 aligns across 12 bases. Trimming took 4 bases from V and 6 from J; bases not matched to a gene: 9. The CDR3 length is 16 residues. CDR1 is SGHRS, CDR2 YFSETQ, per germline. The CDR3 nucleotides read TGCGCCAGCAGCGCCAGGACTAGCGGGGACGCGGATACGCAGTATTTT. Amino acid sequence: CASSARTSGDADTQYF.

The CDR3 reads CASSPRQLQVETQYF. The DNA for the CDR3 is TGTGCCAGCAGCCCTAGACAGCTTCAGGTAGAGACCCAGTACTTC. V gene TRBV3-1 combines with J gene TRBJ2-5, with D maybe TRBD1 (5 bases). The CDR3 contains 15 residues. Germline values: CDR1 LGHDT, CDR2 YNNKEL (reference sequence). Trimming shortened V by 4 bases and J by 4 bases, and 16 bases separated the two germline ends.

CDR3 nucleotide sequence: TGCAGCGTTGAATTCGCCTTCGGCTACACCTTC. It codes for CSVEFAFGYTF. The chain recombines TRBV29-1 with TRBJ1-2; D gene ambiguous. In germline, CDR1 is SQVTM, CDR2 ANQGSEA. Trimming stripped 2 bases from V and 8 bases from J, with 9 bases between. This CDR3 region has 11 residues.

This chain's CDR3 is CSAGSLSYNEQFF. The DNA for the CDR3 is TGCAGTGCTGGTAGCCTCTCCTACAATGAGCAGTTCTTC. The gene calls are TRBV20-1 and TRBJ2-1; D remains ambiguous. V lost 5 bases and J 0 bases, leaving 8 bases between the germline ends. Germline CDR1 is DFQATT and CDR2 is SNEGSKA (reference sequence). This CDR3 contains 13 residues.

The chain employs TRBV6-1 and TRBJ2-5; D is perhaps TRBD1 (5 bases). The J call may be incorrect, as the DNA end agrees better with TRBJ2-7. The CDR3 spans 11 residues. Germline V gene sequence: CDR1 MNHNS, CDR2 SASEGT. CDR3 in amino acids: CASGHSYEQYF. In nucleotides, the CDR3 is TGTGCCAGCGGACACTCTTACGAGCAGTACTTC.

V is TRBV7-9 and J is TRBJ1-3; 8 bases fit TRBD1. This CDR3 has 15 residues. Germline V gives CDR1 SEHNR, CDR2 FQNEAQ (reference sequence). Trimming at V came to 5 bases and at J to 4 bases, leaving 7 bases not matched to a gene. DNA for the CDR3: TGTGCCAGCAGCCCCCCTCGGGACAGGGGAAACACCATATATTTT. Translated: CASSPPRDRGNTIYF.

This clonotype was counted between two and nine times. The chain couples TRBV4-1 to TRBJ1-2, with D possibly being TRBD1 (6 bases). The CDR3 length is 16 residues. Trimming took off 4 bases at V and 6 bases at J, with 21 bases between the two ends. Germline assignment: CDR1 MGHRA and CDR2 YSYEKL. CDR3 nucleotides: TGCGCCAGCAGCCTCAGGGGCCCGGGGACCCGTGATGGCTACACCTTC. It yields the protein CASSLRGPGTRDGYTF.

The chain employs TRBV9 and TRBJ1-6, with D possibly matching TRBD1 (6 bases). The CDR3 runs to 12 residues. CDR1 SGDLS and CDR2 YYNGEE come from the germline V gene. Between the trimmed V and J ends, which lost 3 bases and 15 bases, there was a span of 13 bases. The CDR3 DNA follows: TGTGCCAGCAGCGCCCAGGGGTCAGACCTCCACTTT. This translates into CASSAQGSDLHF.

There are a few counts of this clonotype. This rearrangement joins TRBV29-1 to TRBJ2-5; 7 bases line up with TRBD1. CDR1 and CDR2 (germline): SQVTM, ANQGSEA. V shed 4 bases and J 11 bases; nucleotides not matched to a gene: 19. The CDR3 has 15 residues. The CDR3 protein is CSVGGKGQNLVEQYF. In nucleotides, the CDR3 is TGCAGCGTTGGGGGAAAGGGACAGAACCTGGTAGAGCAGTACTTC. The complete variable domain, with remaining parts taken from reference TRBV29-1 and TRBJ2-5, reads SAVISQKPSRDICQRGTSLTIQCQVDSQVTMMFWYRQQPGQSLTLIATANQGSEATYESGFVIDKFPISRPNLTFSTLTVSNMSPEDSSIYLCSVGGKGQNLVEQYFGPGTRLLVL.

This clonotype was counted between two and nine times. This chain's CDR3 is CSAPQGSGNIQYF. In DNA, the CDR3 is TGCAGTGCCCCACAGGGCTCAGGAAACATTCAGTACTTC. The rearrangement joins TRBV20-1 to TRBJ2-4; a weak D match, TRBD1 (6 bases). Trimming shortened V by 6 bases and J by 6 bases, and 15 bases separated the two germline ends. The CDR3 sequence is 13 residues long. Germline loops: CDR1 DFQATT, CDR2 SNEGSKA (reference sequence).

This chain connects TRBV5-1 to TRBJ2-5, with 10 bases lining up with TRBD1. The last part of the DNA fits TRBJ2-7 better; the J call may be wrong. The CDR3 has 15 residues. Germline CDR1 is SGHRS and CDR2 is YFSETQ. As DNA, the CDR3 is TGCGCCAGCAGCTTGGGACAGGGGGCCCCCTACGAGCAGTACTTC. Translation gives CASSLGQGAPYEQYF.

This clonotype showed up just a few times. The V call is TRBV21-1, the J call TRBJ2-1; the D call of TRBD1 is as the table states it, not checked on the DNA. TRBV21-1 is flagged as a pseudogene. The CDR3 is 19 amino acids. The CDR3 DNA sequence: TGTGCCAGCAGTCTTCTAACCCGACAGTTGCTATACTCCTACAATGAGCAGTTCTTC. This translates into CASSLLTRQLLYSYNEQFF.

This clonotype was observed a handful of times. The chain carries TRBV10-3 and TRBJ2-5; D ambiguous. The CDR3 is 16 residues long. CDR1 and CDR2 (germline): ENHRY, SYGVKD. V lost 0 bases, J lost 7 bases, and 18 bases lay in between. Written as DNA, the CDR3 is TGTGCCATCAGTGAGTCGGTGTTCCCAGACACGGGGACCCAGTACTTC. Protein: CAISESVFPDTGTQYF.

The chain is built from TRBV29-1 and TRBJ1-1; a weak D match, TRBD1 (5 bases). This CDR3 is 12 amino acids long. From germline, CDR1 is SQVTM and CDR2 ANQGSEA. V gave up 7 bases and J gave up 3 bases, with 12 bases separating them. The CDR3 bases are TGCAGCGCCGGGGCAGAGTACACTGAAGCTTTCTTT. Protein product: CSAGAEYTEAFF. The full variable domain, in which reference TRBV29-1 and TRBJ1-1 provide the parts outside the CDR3, is SAVISQKPSRDICQRGTSLTIQCQVDSQVTMMFWYRQQPGQSLTLIATANQGSEATYESGFVIDKFPISRPNLTFSTLTVSNMSPEDSSIYLCSAGAEYTEAFFGQGTRLTVV.

The V and J genes are TRBV4-1 and TRBJ2-1, with D perhaps matching TRBD1 or TRBD2 (6 bases each). Trimming pared 0 bases from V and 2 bases from J, leaving 14 bases between. This CDR3 comprises 17 residues. Germline-derived CDR1 and CDR2 are MGHRA and YSYEKL. CDR3 bases: TGCGCCAGCAGCCAAGATCGGGGGCAGACGACCTACAATGAGCAGTTCTTC. Its protein product is CASSQDRGQTTYNEQFF.

This clonotype was recorded a few times. The chain recombines TRBV4-1 with TRBJ1-4, with D possibly being TRBD1 (6 bases). There are 18 residues in the CDR3. V dropped 0 bases and J dropped 0 bases, with 14 bases sitting between them. The V gene's germline CDR1 is MGHRA and CDR2 YSYEKL. CDR3 sequence (DNA): TGCGCCAGCAGCCAAGAAGGACAGCTCGGGGCAACTAATGAAAAACTGTTTTTT. This sequence encodes CASSQEGQLGATNEKLFF.

This chain links TRBV7-2 with TRBJ2-1; 10 bases match TRBD2. The J call may be in error: the DNA end matches TRBJ2-7 better. The CDR3 length is 19 residues. Germline V gene sequence: CDR1 SGHTA, CDR2 FQGNSA. CDR3 sequence: CASSHPGSGGALLYNEQYF. For the CDR3, the DNA is TGTGCCAGCAGCCACCCGGGAAGCGGGGGGGCCTTACTCTACAATGAGCAGTACTTC.

The V call is TRBV25-1, the J call TRBJ1-2, with a possible D match to TRBD1 (5 bases). Trimming left V 3 bases short and J 4 bases short, with 15 bases between. Germline assignment: CDR1 MGHDK and CDR2 SYGVNS. This CDR3 region has 15 residues. Written as DNA, the CDR3 is TGTGCCAGCAGTGATCCCTCGGCAGGGTCCTATGGCTACACCTTC. It translates to CASSDPSAGSYGYTF.

The CDR3 loop reads CASSFTGGIAYEQYF. The CDR3 DNA is TGTGCCAGCAGCTTCACAGGGGGTATCGCCTACGAGCAGTACTTC. The chain has TRBV7-9 and TRBJ2-7; 8 positions agree with TRBD1. This CDR3 comprises 15 residues. CDR1 is SEHNR and CDR2 is FQNEAQ in the germline V gene (reference sequence). V shed 3 bases and J 2 bases; nucleotides not matched to a gene: 6.

A word on this clonotype: Just one base apart from a much larger clone, this may be a read error. The chain couples TRBV28 to TRBJ1-1; the D is unclear. The CDR3 has 13 amino acids. CDR1 is MDHEN, CDR2 SYDVKM, per germline. The CDR3 DNA reads TGTACCACCCTCCCAGGCGCCTTCGGTTCAGCTTTCTTT. Protein sequence: CTTLPGAFGSAFF.